This TCR beta chain was found in a study of CD8 T cells in ankylosing spondylitis. TCRdb used MiXCR to reprocess the 5' RACE reads, holding one entry per CDR3 protein. The sample shows 390,000 or so distinct CDR3 sequences, approximately 20% of them seen only once. Points from the study as a whole: In ankylosing spondylitis blood, a motif of several highly homologous TCR beta variants appeared characteristic. CD8+ by phenotype, disease-linked clones were relatively rare in peripheral blood. In ankylosing spondylitis patients, matched synovial fluid reportedly showed significant enrichment of disease-linked clones.

The germline V gene encodes CDR1 SEHNR and CDR2 FQNEAQ (reference sequence). The CDR3 has 12 residues. With 4 bases removed from V and 6 bases from J, the gap between germline ends came to 10 bases. Notes on this clonotype: Its antigen remains unknown.

This clonotype originated in a male donor with ankylosing spondylitis. The V call is TRBV7-9, the J call TRBJ2-7, with D hard to call. Sequencing was performed on blood, either unsorted or a sorted T cell fraction (not recorded which). The CDR3 DNA sequence: TGTGCCAGCAGCTCCACTCTTGGCGAGCAGTACTTC. Residues: CASSSTLGEQYF.